This TCR beta chain was sequenced in a study of Ad26.COV2.S vaccination and SARS-CoV-2 variants. In the study overall: Sample donor was a member of the COV1001 Ad26.COV2.S trial arm. Findings and limits, study-wide: Using TCR breadth and depth analyses may have led to underestimated total T cell responses.

The V end was cut by 0 bases, the J end by 4 bases, with 15 bases between. This CDR3 comprises 16 residues. CDR1 is MNHEY and CDR2 is SVGEGT in the germline V gene. About this clone itself: The antigen remains undetermined.

Treatment defined: around 19 received Ad26.COV2.S at low or high dose, single or two shots; 5 received placebo; per-sample allocation not given. Day 63 after the first injection of vaccine or placebo was the sampling time. Sequencing was performed with immunoSEQ multiplex PCR; in TCRdb, only in-frame clones are kept and a portion is missing. The data show some 640,000 clones, with about 89% seen just once and approximately 1.5% held by the top ten. The clonotype comes from a person between 18 and 65 years old who received the Ad26.COV2.S COVID-19 vaccine or a placebo. Sequencing used peripheral blood, obtained in a trial of Ad26.COV2.S vaccine versus placebo. This chain uses TRBV6-2 or TRBV6-3 with TRBJ1-1; D remains unclear. CDR3 in amino acids: CASSYSKGALGTEAFF. CDR3 nucleotides: TGTGCCAGCAGTTACTCAAAGGGCGCTTTGGGCACTGAAGCTTTCTTT.